The clone carrying this T cell receptor beta chain was recorded once. Its antigen is not identified. This entry is derived from a study of T cells in Graves' hyperthyroidism and ophthalmopathy. In the study overall: The authors collected peripheral blood at initial diagnosis, before any treatment. Whole-study findings and limits: Most thyroid clonotypes expanded above 0.001 appeared in blood too.

Diagnosing involved the use of clinical symptoms, serum thyroxine and TRAb, thyroid ultrasound and orbital computed tomography. Out of around 10 ml of fresh peripheral blood came the PBMCs. Germline V gene data show CDR1 as SGHRS and CDR2 as YFSETQ. The J segment lost 6 bases and the V segment lost 0 bases, leaving 7 bases of the junction unmatched. This CDR3 spans 15 amino acids. TCR beta CDR3 regions were amplified from RNA transcripts. The TCR CDR3 first-round RT-PCR relied on the HTBI primer set. TCRdb redid the calling of the multiplex PCR reads with MiXCR, one entry per CDR3 protein. The profile shows over 500,000 distinct CDR3 sequences, over 15% of them singletons.

Sequences were obtained from blood. J is TRBJ2-7 and V is TRBV5-1, with TRBD2 identical over 9 bases. The source of this sequence is a woman under 30 with Graves' ophthalmopathy. The CDR3 here is CASSLAGTSISEQYF. CDR3 sequence (DNA): TGCGCCAGCAGCTTGGCCGGGACTAGCATAAGCGAGCAGTACTTC.